Below are 23 T cell receptor beta chains sequenced from a single sample in a study of regulatory T cells in long-lasting Graves disease. The time point here: persistent/refractory GD, antithyroid drugs over 5 years with positive TRAb. The TCR library was made from RNA extracted from PBMCs. Through Arm-PCR of CDR3 regions and iRepertoire HTBI primers, TCR beta libraries were built. MiXCR, run by TCRdb on the multiplex PCR reads, gives a single entry per CDR3 protein. The sample includes hundreds of thousands of distinct CDR3 sequences, 22% of them seen just once. Sequencing was performed on peripheral blood mononuclear cells (PBMCs), taken when the disease was refractory, from a patient treated with antithyroid drugs. The origin of the receptors is a female donor with Graves disease.

This rearrangement joins TRBV5-1 to TRBJ2-5, with 7 positions matching TRBD2. V was pared by 0 bases and J by 4 bases, with 12 bases of the junction left unmatched. Per the germline V gene, CDR1 is SGHRS and CDR2 is YFSETQ. The CDR3 spans 17 residues. The CDR3 here is CASSLGGGGNMGETQYF. DNA of the CDR3: TGCGCCAGCAGCTTGGGAGGCGGGGGAAACATGGGAGAGACCCAGTACTTC.

The rearrangement uses TRBV28 and TRBJ2-3, with a possible D match to TRBD1 (5 bases). Germline V gives CDR1 MDHEN, CDR2 SYDVKM. The V and J ends lost 5 bases and 3 bases respectively, with 12 bases between them. This CDR3 spans 14 amino acids. This CDR3 reads CASSPGSGTDTQYF. The CDR3 bases are TGTGCCAGCAGTCCAGGGTCTGGAACAGATACGCAGTATTTT.

The chain employs TRBV6-1 and TRBJ1-1; tentatively, D is TRBD1 (6 bases). This CDR3 contains 16 residues. Per the germline V gene, CDR1 is MNHNS and CDR2 is SASEGT. The V and J ends lost 6 bases and 1 base respectively, with 18 bases between them. CDR3 in DNA: TGTGCCAGCAGCAAAGGGGAGGGACAACCGAACACTGAAGCTTTCTTT. Residues: CASSKGEGQPNTEAFF.

At least ten counts were recorded for this clonotype. The chain links TRBV7-9 to TRBJ2-5; 7 bases line up with TRBD2. This CDR3 has 13 residues. V lost 11 bases and J lost 4; bases outside the gene matches: 10. CDR1 and CDR2 from the germline V gene are SEHNR and FQNEAQ (reference sequence). CDR3 nucleotide sequence: TGTGCCTGCCAGCGGGACCCAGGAGAGACCCAGTACTTC. It codes for CACQRDPGETQYF.

This clonotype was seen ten or more times. The chain joins TRBV6-1 to TRBJ1-4; D possibly corresponds to TRBD1 (6 bases). Germline CDR1 is MNHNS and CDR2 is SASEGT. This CDR3 region has 14 residues. The V end was cut by 6 bases, the J end by 8 bases, with 16 bases between. The CDR3: CASSSQGLWEKLFF. In DNA, the CDR3 is TGTGCCAGCAGCTCACAGGGACTATGGGAAAAACTGTTTTTT.

V usage is TRBV7-2 and J usage is TRBJ2-3; TRBD2 matches at 7 bases. In germline, CDR1 is SGHTA, CDR2 FQGNSA. V was pared by 6 bases and J by 1 base, with 10 bases of the junction left unmatched. The CDR3 covers 16 residues. CDR3 region: CASSTLSGGGTDTQYF. Written as DNA, the CDR3 is TGTGCCAGCAGTACATTATCGGGGGGTGGCACAGATACGCAGTATTTT.

This clonotype has ten or more counts. The chain couples TRBV12-3 or TRBV12-4 to TRBJ1-2; D call uncertain. The CDR3 length is 14 residues. Trimming removed 6 bases from V and 0 bases from J, with 11 bases in between. The CDR3 DNA reads as TGTGCCAGCAGGGAGGGTCCAGCTAACTATGGCTACACCTTC. Translated, it gives CASREGPANYGYTF.

This clonotype was found a few times. The J gene is TRBJ1-3, the V gene TRBV6-1; 12 bases match TRBD1. Germline CDR1 MNHNS, CDR2 SASEGT. J gave up 3 bases and V 4 bases, and 4 bases lay outside the gene matches. The length of the CDR3 is 16 residues. The CDR3 here is CASSAGQGANGNTIYF. The CDR3 coding sequence is TGTGCCAGCAGTGCGGGACAGGGGGCAAATGGAAACACCATATATTTT.

At least ten counts were recorded for this clonotype. The chain links TRBV28 to TRBJ1-1; D is uncertain. The length of the CDR3 is 11 residues. Germline values: CDR1 MDHEN, CDR2 SYDVKM. Between the trimmed V and J ends, which lost 7 bases and 6 bases, there was a span of 9 bases. This chain's CDR3 is CASISRAEAFF. In DNA, the CDR3 is TGTGCCAGCATTTCGCGGGCTGAAGCTTTCTTT.

The chain uses TRBV15 and TRBJ2-2, with D tentatively TRBD1 or TRBD2 (5 bases each). The V end lost 0 bases, the J end lost 6 bases, and 17 bases lay between the germline ends. Germline CDR1 reads LNHNV; CDR2 reads YYDKDF (reference sequence). The CDR3 extends over 17 amino acids. For the CDR3, the DNA is TGTGCCACCAGCAGAGACACCACTAGGACATTTGCCGGGGAGCTGTTTTTT. It encodes CATSRDTTRTFAGELFF.

This clonotype was detected ten times or more. In nucleotides, the CDR3 is TGCAGCGTCCACCCCGGGACTAGCGGGGCACAAGAGACCCAGTACTTC. This encodes CSVHPGTSGAQETQYF. The chain is built from TRBV29-1 and TRBJ2-5, with TRBD2 matching over 13 bases. V shed 6 bases, J shed 2 bases, and the junction held 9 bases outside the gene matches. Germline V CDR1 and CDR2: SQVTM, ANQGSEA. The CDR3 runs 16 residues.

The sample holds many counts of this clonotype. The chain couples TRBV6-5 to TRBJ2-7, with D perhaps TRBD1 (7 bases). This CDR3 comprises 16 residues. Germline V gene sequence: CDR1 MNHEY, CDR2 SVGAGI. V lost 0 bases, J lost 3 bases, and 15 bases lay in between. The CDR3 reads CASSYSLAGGGYEQYF. The CDR3 DNA follows: TGTGCCAGCAGTTACTCCTTGGCAGGGGGAGGCTACGAGCAGTACTTC.

This clonotype was seen ten or more times. This rearrangement joins TRBV28 to TRBJ1-3; 10 bases are a match to TRBD1. The V segment lost 6 bases and the J segment 0 bases; nucleotides outside the gene matches: 11. Germline CDR1 and CDR2: MDHEN and SYDVKM. The CDR3 runs to 18 residues. The CDR3 bases are TGTGCCAGCAGCTTGCCCGGACAGGGGGGATACTCTGGAAACACCATATATTTT. Its protein product is CASSLPGQGGYSGNTIYF.

Only a few counts were recorded for this clonotype. The chain combines TRBV5-4 with TRBJ2-5, with D possibly matching TRBD2 (5 bases). CDR1 is SGHNT, CDR2 YYREEE, per germline (reference sequence). CDR3 length: 14 amino acids. Trimming pared 7 bases from V and 5 bases from J, leaving 18 bases between. CDR3 residues: CASSPDFLGETQYF. The CDR3 bases are TGTGCCAGCTCCCCGGACTTCTTGGGGGAGACCCAGTACTTC. Supplemented by reference TRBV5-4 and TRBJ2-5, the full variable domain reads ETGVTQSPTHLIKTRGQQVTLRCSSQSGHNTVSWYQQALGQGPQFIFQYYREEENGRGNFPPRFSGLQFPNYSSELNVNALELDDSALYLCASSPDFLGETQYFGPGTRLLVL.

This clonotype was seen just once. This chain links TRBV20-1 with TRBJ2-2, with 8 positions matching TRBD2. CDR1 and CDR2 from the germline V gene are DFQATT and SNEGSKA (reference sequence). V was pared by 2 bases and J by 5 bases, with 7 bases of the junction left unmatched. The CDR3 has 15 residues. CDR3 amino acids: CSARRGGFETGELFF. CDR3 sequence (DNA): TGCAGTGCTAGACGCGGGGGGTTTGAGACCGGGGAGCTGTTTTTT.

This clonotype has ten or more counts. The CDR3 DNA follows: TGTGCCAGCAGTCCCCTGGTCCGCCAGGAGCAGTTCTTC. As protein: CASSPLVRQEQFF. The rearrangement uses TRBV27 and TRBJ2-1; D call uncertain. The CDR3 totals 13 residues. Trimming shortened V by 5 bases and J by 10 bases, and 15 bases separated the two germline ends. CDR1 and CDR2 (germline): MNHEY, SMNVEV (reference sequence).

This clonotype was seen at least ten times. The rearrangement joins TRBV2 to TRBJ1-2, with D tentatively TRBD1 (5 bases). The germline V and J ends were trimmed by 2 bases and 6 bases, with 16 bases remaining between them. In germline, CDR1 is SNHLY, CDR2 FYNNEI. The CDR3 length is 15 residues. The CDR3 region is CASSEKFGGGDGYTF. In DNA form, the CDR3 reads TGTGCCAGCAGTGAAAAGTTCGGTGGAGGGGATGGCTACACCTTC.

This clonotype was seen many times. This chain links TRBV28 with TRBJ2-5; 9 bases fit TRBD1. Germline V gene sequence: CDR1 MDHEN, CDR2 SYDVKM. V dropped 4 bases and J dropped 5; count of bases not matched to a gene: 17. There are 18 residues in the CDR3. CDR3 region: CASSYEGTGTGFRETQYF. As DNA, the CDR3 is TGTGCCAGCAGTTATGAGGGGACCGGGACAGGGTTTCGGGAGACCCAGTACTTC.

This clonotype has ten or more counts. The rearrangement joins TRBV28 to TRBJ2-2, with D possibly matching TRBD1 (6 bases). Trimming took 10 bases from V and 0 from J, leaving 9 bases between them. The germline CDR1 and CDR2 sequences are MDHEN and SYDVKM. The CDR3 spans 13 residues. The CDR3 nucleotides are TGTGCCACCGACAGGACGAACACCGGGGAGCTGTTTTTT. It translates to CATDRTNTGELFF.

The gene calls are TRBV7-2 and TRBJ2-1; 7 nucleotides line up with TRBD2. Trimming at V came to 6 bases and at J to 7 bases, leaving 12 bases not matched to a gene. Germline-derived CDR1 and CDR2 are SGHTA and FQGNSA. This CDR3 has 15 amino acids. The CDR3 DNA follows: TGTGCCAGCAGTTCTTATCGTCTGGGGGGGAATGAGCAGTTCTTC. Its translation is CASSSYRLGGNEQFF.

This clonotype occurred many times. The rearrangement uses TRBV27 and TRBJ2-7, with TRBD1 matching 9 bases. The V segment lost 5 bases and the J segment 6 bases; nucleotides outside the gene matches: 14. CDR1 and CDR2 from the germline V gene are MNHEY and SMNVEV (reference sequence). The CDR3 extends over 16 amino acids. For the CDR3, the DNA is TGTGCCAGCAGTAGGGCCCCGGGACAGGGCCTTTCCGAGCAGTACTTC. Residues: CASSRAPGQGLSEQYF.

This clonotype was observed at least ten times. The gene calls are TRBV28 and TRBJ2-7; 8 nucleotides agree with TRBD2. V shed 10 bases and J 0 bases; nucleotides not matched to a gene: 2. Germline CDR1 is MDHEN and CDR2 is SYDVKM. This CDR3 comprises 12 residues. CDR3 region: CATAGGSYEQYF. The CDR3 DNA is TGTGCCACCGCGGGGGGCTCCTACGAGCAGTACTTC.

This clonotype has ten or more counts. The rearrangement uses TRBV28 and TRBJ2-5, with 8 bases fitting TRBD1. The CDR3 covers 15 residues. Germline assignment: CDR1 MDHEN and CDR2 SYDVKM. V shed 7 bases, J shed 1 base, and the junction held 8 bases outside the gene matches. The CDR3 spells CASTPGQGLQETQYF. CDR3 nucleotide sequence: TGTGCCAGCACCCCCGGACAGGGACTCCAAGAGACCCAGTACTTC. Looking up the rest from reference TRBV28 and TRBJ2-5 gives the full variable domain: DVKVTQSSRYLVKRTGEKVFLECVQDMDHENMFWYRQDPGLGLRLIYFSYDVKMKEKGDIPEGYSVSREKKERFSLILESASTNQTSMYLCASTPGQGLQETQYFGPGTRLLVL.